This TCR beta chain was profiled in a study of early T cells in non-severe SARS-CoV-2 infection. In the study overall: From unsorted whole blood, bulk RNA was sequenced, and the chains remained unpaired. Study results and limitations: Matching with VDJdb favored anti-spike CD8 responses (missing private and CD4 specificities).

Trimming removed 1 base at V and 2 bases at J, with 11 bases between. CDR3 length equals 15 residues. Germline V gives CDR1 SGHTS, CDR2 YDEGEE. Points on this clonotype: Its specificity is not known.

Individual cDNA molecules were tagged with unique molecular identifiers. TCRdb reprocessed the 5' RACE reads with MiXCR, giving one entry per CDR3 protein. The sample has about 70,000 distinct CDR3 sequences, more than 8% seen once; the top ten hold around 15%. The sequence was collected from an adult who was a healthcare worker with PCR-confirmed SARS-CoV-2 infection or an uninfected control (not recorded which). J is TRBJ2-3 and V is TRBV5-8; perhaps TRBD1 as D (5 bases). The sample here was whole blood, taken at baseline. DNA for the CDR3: TGTGCCAGCAGCTTGTTTTCAGGGATCACAGATACGCAGTATTTT. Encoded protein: CASSLFSGITDTQYF.